This TCR beta chain was sequenced for a study of T cells in Graves' hyperthyroidism and ophthalmopathy. The overall study: Peripheral blood was obtained at initial diagnosis, preceding any treatment. Study-wide points: Most expanded thyroid clonotypes above 0.001 also appeared in blood.

Subjects with ophthalmopathy showed a Clinical Activity Score no lower than 3, a NOSPECS grade no lower than 4, and a duration shorter than 3 months. PBMCs were derived from approximately 10 ml fresh peripheral blood. RNA transcripts yielded amplified TCR beta CDR3 regions. The HTBI primer set served for first-round RT-PCR of the TCR CDR3. TCRdb re-derived calls from the multiplex PCR reads in MiXCR, one entry per CDR3 protein. This sample has some 500,000 distinct CDR3 sequences; around 24% occur once, and the top ten carry about 11%. The table lists this clonotype with many counts. Its antigen is as yet unknown. Trimming shortened V by 2 bases and J by 4 bases, and 6 bases separated the two germline ends. The CDR3 extends over 13 amino acids. Germline-derived CDR1 and CDR2 are SGHTA and FQGNSA.

The sequenced material came from blood. This chain uses TRBV7-2 with TRBJ1-5; no firm D call. This receptor was taken from a woman aged 25 to 39 with Graves' ophthalmopathy. The CDR3 DNA follows: TGTGCCAGCAGCTTATTTGGGAATCAGCCCCAGCATTTT. This sequence encodes CASSLFGNQPQHF.